This T cell receptor (beta chain) was recorded in a study of Ad26.COV2.S vaccination and SARS-CoV-2 variants. As for treatment: around 19 received Ad26.COV2.S at low or high dose, single or two shots; 5 received placebo; per-sample allocation not given. Sampling was done on day 63 after the first vaccine or placebo injection. J gave up 5 bases and V 5 bases, and 8 bases lay outside the gene matches. From germline, CDR1 is SEHNR and CDR2 FQNEAQ (reference sequence). This CDR3 is built from 16 residues. Sequenced by immunoSEQ multiplex PCR; TCRdb stores in-frame clones only, minus some. The sample holds about 350,000 clones, about 86% seen once.

The origin of this receptor is a person aged 18 to 59 who received the Ad26.COV2.S COVID-19 vaccine or a placebo. The rearrangement links TRBV7-9 to TRBJ2-3; 12 bases are a match to TRBD1. The specimen comprised peripheral blood, sampled in a trial of Ad26.COV2.S vaccine versus placebo. This CDR3 is CASSPRDRGHGDTQYF. The CDR3 DNA is TGTGCCAGCAGCCCCCGGGACAGGGGGCATGGAGATACGCAGTATTTT. The full variable domain, its missing parts supplied by reference TRBV7-9 and TRBJ2-3, is DTGVSQNPRHKITKRGQNVTFRCDPISEHNRLYWYRQTLGQGPEFLTYFQNEAQLEKSRLLSDRFSAERPKGSFSTLEIQRTEQGDSAMYLCASSPRDRGHGDTQYFGPGTRLTVL.